This TCR beta chain was obtained from a study of cytomegalovirus exposure and HLA in healthy donors. With 60 Vbeta and 13 Jbeta primers, the PCR was carried out. The repertoire was sequenced with immunoSEQ multiplex PCR; TCRdb's copy has only in-frame clones and lacks some. The top ten clones hold approximately 11% of a sample with roughly 120,000 clones, roughly 63% of them seen once. Everyone who donated was a healthy bone marrow donor. Germline CDR1 and CDR2: SGHNT and YYREEE (reference sequence). The V end was cut by 5 bases, the J end by 7 bases, with 12 bases between. CDR3 size: 12 residues. This clone appeared a single time.

The chain has TRBV5-4 and TRBJ1-1, with D hard to call. This TCR was sampled from a man aged 35 to 55 in good health and CMV-seropositive. The source material was PBMCs. Here the CDR3 DNA reads TGTGCCAGCAGTCATCTAAGAGGTGAAGCTTTCTTT. It specifies CASSHLRGEAFF.